This passage covers 5 T cell receptor beta chains from one sample sequenced in a study of beta chain features in type 1 diabetes. Isolated RNA was reverse transcribed in full, so expressed TCRB transcripts were sequenced. The protocol was immunoSEQ multiplex PCR, while the TCRdb copy is restricted to in-frame clones and leaves out a portion. The sample lists about 900,000 clones, roughly 15% occurring once. The sample taken for sequencing was naive CD4+ T cells from blood. The source is a woman aged 18-30 years in good health.

The chain uses TRBV16 and TRBJ2-3; D unclear. The CDR3 loop spans 12 amino acids. Germline CDR1 is KGHSY and CDR2 is FQNENV. Trimming left V 5 bases short and J 4 bases short, with 7 bases between. CDR3 region: CASSNGADTQYF. The CDR3 coding sequence is TGTGCCAGCAGCAACGGAGCAGATACGCAGTATTTT.

This clone was seen a few times. The rearrangement links TRBV10-3 to TRBJ2-5; the match to TRBD2 covers 7 bases. J lost 4 bases, V lost 6 bases, and 20 bases had no gene match. CDR1 is ENHRY and CDR2 is SYGVKD in the germline V gene. The CDR3 is 18 amino acids. The CDR3 here is CAISPRMAAGAEGETQYF. CDR3 nucleotides: TGTGCCATCAGCCCGAGGATGGCTGCGGGAGCCGAGGGAGAGACCCAGTACTTC.

A note on this clone: The identical CDR3 is also encoded by other nucleotide sequences in the sample. The chain recombines TRBV7-9 with TRBJ2-6; no definite D call. Germline V gene lookup returns CDR1 SEHNR and CDR2 FQNEAQ (reference sequence). The V end lost 2 bases, the J end lost 4 bases, and 3 bases lay between the germline ends. The CDR3 has 13 amino acids. The CDR3 region has the DNA TGTGCCAGCAGCTTATTCGGGGCCAACGTCCTGACTTTC. This encodes CASSLFGANVLTF.

This clone was seen more than once but under ten times. This rearrangement joins TRBV9 to TRBJ2-1, with 9 positions matching TRBD1. This CDR3 has 13 residues. CDR1 is SGDLS, CDR2 YYNGEE, per germline. The ends lost 1 base at V and 12 bases at J; junction bases unmatched: 5. The CDR3 bases are TGTGCCAGCAGCGTATTCGGGACAGGGTGGCAGTTCTTC. This encodes CASSVFGTGWQFF. The entire variable domain, with the rest obtained from reference TRBV9 and TRBJ2-1, is as follows: DSGVTQTPKHLITATGQRVTLRCSPRSGDLSVYWYQQSLDQGLQFLIQYYNGEERAKGNILERFSAQQFPDLHSELNLSSLELGDSALYFCASSVFGTGWQFFGPGTRLTVL.

The chain has TRBV19 and TRBJ2-1; TRBD1 is a possible D gene (5 bases). The ends were cut back, 11 bases at V and 7 bases at J, with 21 bases in the middle. Germline V lookup: CDR1 LNHDA, CDR2 SQIVND (reference sequence). The CDR3 is 14 residues long. CDR3 DNA: TGTGCCGGCCGTCTCAGGGTGAGAGGTAATGAGCAGTTCTTC. Protein product: CAGRLRVRGNEQFF.